The 32 T cell receptor beta chains below come from one sample, sequenced in a study of immune evolution from preneoplasia to lung adenocarcinoma. Repertoires were generated with immunoSEQ multiplex PCR, while TCRdb's copy carries only in-frame clones and drops some. The repertoire holds around 5,000 clones, with 78% as singletons. Input material: FFPE normal lung tissue adjacent to the tumor. These receptors originate from a person between 50 and 69 years old with lung adenocarcinoma.

This clone was recorded a few times. J is TRBJ2-7 and V is TRBV5-6, with 11 bases fitting TRBD2. Per the germline V gene, CDR1 is SGHDT and CDR2 is YYEEEE. This CDR3 has 16 amino acids. Germline trimming cut 0 bases from V and 3 bases from J; bases unmatched to any gene: 5. CDR3 sequence reads: CASSLAFTSGSYEQYF. The CDR3 DNA sequence: TGTGCCAGCAGCTTGGCGTTTACTAGCGGGAGCTACGAGCAGTACTTC.

The V gene is TRBV10-3, the J gene TRBJ2-7; the match to TRBD2 covers 10 bases. Germline V gene data show CDR1 as ENHRY and CDR2 as SYGVKD. V shed 0 bases and J 9 bases; nucleotides not matched to a gene: 8. This CDR3 is built from 15 residues. CDR3 protein: CAISESSLAGVVQYF. The CDR3 DNA reads TGTGCCATCAGTGAGTCTAGTCTAGCGGGAGTTGTGCAGTACTTC.

The chain uses TRBV2 and TRBJ2-1; possible D gene TRBD1, 6 bases. V was cut by 6 bases and J by 0 bases, with 15 bases left in between. The CDR3 sequence is 16 residues long. CDR1 and CDR2 from the germline V gene are SNHLY and FYNNEI. This CDR3 reads CASSGPGHLSYNEQFF. The CDR3 DNA reads as TGTGCCAGCAGCGGTCCGGGACACCTCTCCTACAATGAGCAGTTCTTC.

The rearrangement links TRBV28 to TRBJ1-5; 8 bases fit TRBD1. V shed 8 bases and J 6 bases; nucleotides not matched to a gene: 3. The germline V gene encodes CDR1 MDHEN and CDR2 SYDVKM. CDR3 size: 12 residues. The CDR3 DNA reads as TGTGCCAGCGTCAGGGGGCTTCAGCCCCAGCATTTT. This codes for CASVRGLQPQHF.

The CDR3 DNA follows: TGTGCCATCACTCGGACAGGGGGCGATGGCTACACCTTC. Translated: CAITRTGGDGYTF. The chain links TRBV10-3 to TRBJ1-2; 11 bases line up with TRBD1. The J segment lost 6 bases and the V segment lost 7 bases, leaving 4 bases of the junction unmatched. The germline gives CDR1 ENHRY, CDR2 SYGVKD. The CDR3 is 13 amino acids.

The chain combines TRBV4-1 with TRBJ1-5; D is undetermined. CDR3 length: 14 residues. V lost 1 base and J 5 bases, leaving 9 bases between the germline ends. Germline V lookup: CDR1 MGHRA, CDR2 YSYEKL. CDR3 region: CASSQVGSYQPQHF. The DNA of the CDR3 is TGCGCCAGCAGCCAAGTGGGCAGTTATCAGCCCCAGCATTTT.

To note about this clone: The junction shows a germline mismatch at one end, possibly a read error. The rearrangement uses TRBV7-3 and TRBJ2-2; the match to TRBD2 covers 12 bases. The CDR3 loop spans 16 amino acids. Germline loops: CDR1 SGHTA, CDR2 FQGTGA. The CDR3 is CTSSPWTSGAAGELFF. The CDR3 DNA reads as TGTACCAGCAGCCCTTGGACTAGCGGGGCGGCCGGGGAGCTGTTTTTT.

The J gene is TRBJ2-1, the V gene TRBV7-2; TRBD1 aligns across 7 bases. The J segment lost 3 bases and the V segment lost 7 bases, leaving 6 bases of the junction unmatched. Germline CDR1 and CDR2: SGHTA and FQGNSA. This CDR3 is built from 14 residues. In DNA form, the CDR3 reads TGTGCCAGCAAACCACAGGGGTTCTACAATGAGCAGTTCTTC. It encodes CASKPQGFYNEQFF.

This chain joins TRBV5-1 and TRBJ2-2, with 11 nucleotides matching TRBD2. CDR1 SGHRS and CDR2 YFSETQ come from the germline V gene. This CDR3 comprises 18 residues. The V segment lost 5 bases and the J segment 8 bases; nucleotides outside the gene matches: 17. CDR3 sequence (DNA): TGCGCCAGCAGGCAAAAAATAACCGGGACTAGCGGCCCTGGGGAGCTGTTTTTT. Amino acid sequence: CASRQKITGTSGPGELFF.

This chain links TRBV2 with TRBJ1-2; perhaps TRBD1 as D (5 bases). The germline CDR1 and CDR2 sequences are SNHLY and FYNNEI. The length of the CDR3 is 14 residues. V shed 3 bases and J shed 0 bases, with 8 bases lying between them. The DNA for the CDR3 is TGTGCCAGCAGTGACACAGGATCTAACTATGGCTACACCTTC. This sequence encodes CASSDTGSNYGYTF.

The gene calls are TRBV28 and TRBJ2-1; D call uncertain. This CDR3 is 11 amino acids long. Germline-derived CDR1 and CDR2 are MDHEN and SYDVKM. V lost 7 bases and J 7 bases, leaving 8 bases between the germline ends. The CDR3 coding sequence is TGTGCCAGCAATAGGGTAAATGAGCAGTTCTTC. Its translation is CASNRVNEQFF.

The J gene is TRBJ2-1, the V gene TRBV6-1; 7 bases agree with TRBD2. V gave up 6 bases and J gave up 2 bases; unmatched junction bases: 7. The CDR3 is 15 residues long. Germline-derived CDR1 and CDR2 are MNHNS and SASEGT. For the CDR3, the DNA is TGTGCCAGCAGGGCCGGACTAGAACCCTACAATGAGCAGTTCTTC. It yields the protein CASRAGLEPYNEQFF.

V and J are TRBV5-1 and TRBJ2-1, with TRBD2 matching over 9 bases. The CDR3 loop spans 17 amino acids. The trim removed 3 bases at V and 7 bases at J, leaving 14 bases unmatched. From germline, CDR1 is SGHRS and CDR2 YFSETQ. CDR3 bases: TGCGCCAGCAGCTCCACCTTAGCGGGAGTAGTGTCGAATGAGCAGTTCTTC. The encoded protein is CASSSTLAGVVSNEQFF. Full variable domain (missing parts from reference TRBV5-1 and TRBJ2-1): KAGVTQTPRYLIKTRGQQVTLSCSPISGHRSVSWYQQTPGQGLQFLFEYFSETQRNKGNFPGRFSGRQFSNSRSEMNVSTLELGDSALYLCASSSTLAGVVSNEQFFGPGTRLTVL.

The V gene is TRBV19, the J gene TRBJ2-7; TRBD2 matches at 7 bases. CDR3 length equals 15 residues. V lost 6 bases and J lost 0; bases outside the gene matches: 8. CDR1 and CDR2 (germline): LNHDA, SQIVND (reference sequence). This CDR3 reads CASSELALSSYEQYF. CDR3 DNA sequence: TGTGCCAGTAGCGAACTAGCGTTGAGCTCCTACGAGCAGTACTTC.

This chain links TRBV5-6 with TRBJ1-5; D gene unclear. CDR3 length: 13 amino acids. Germline-derived CDR1 and CDR2 are SGHDT and YYEEEE. V dropped 2 bases and J dropped 6 bases, with 9 bases sitting between them. The CDR3 reads CASSLGHGQPQHF. The CDR3 DNA follows: TGTGCCAGCAGCTTAGGGCACGGTCAGCCCCAGCATTTT.

The J gene is TRBJ2-7, the V gene TRBV6-1; 7 positions agree with TRBD2. In germline, CDR1 is MNHNS, CDR2 SASEGT. The CDR3 loop spans 14 amino acids. V lost 0 bases and J lost 6; bases outside the gene matches: 5. The CDR3 reads CASSEAGGTGEQYF. Written as DNA, the CDR3 is TGTGCCAGCAGTGAAGCGGGGGGGACGGGCGAGCAGTACTTC.

CDR3 in amino acids: CASSGQGAISGANVLTF. The CDR3 DNA follows: TGTGCCAGCAGCGGTCAGGGGGCGATCTCTGGGGCCAACGTCCTGACTTTC. The chain carries TRBV5-4 and TRBJ2-6; TRBD1 agrees at 8 bases. The CDR3 runs to 17 residues. Germline V CDR1 and CDR2: SGHNT, YYREEE (reference sequence). V shed 4 bases, J shed 0 bases, and the junction held 6 bases outside the gene matches.

Only a few counts were recorded for this clone. The chain joins TRBV15 to TRBJ2-6, with D unclear. Trimming cost V 0 bases and J 2 bases, with 5 bases left between them. Germline CDR1 is LNHNV and CDR2 is YYDKDF (reference sequence). The CDR3 runs 15 residues. The CDR3 protein is CATSRDRAGANVLTF. The DNA for the CDR3 is TGTGCCACCAGCAGAGATCGGGCTGGGGCCAACGTCCTGACTTTC.

The V call is TRBV6-1, the J call TRBJ1-2, with 7 bases matching TRBD1. Germline V CDR1 and CDR2: MNHNS, SASEGT. The CDR3 has 14 residues. Germline trimming cut 2 bases from V and 7 bases from J; bases unmatched to any gene: 7. CDR3 DNA sequence: TGTGCCAGCAGTGAAATGGGACAGCCTTCTGGCTACACCTTC. Translated: CASSEMGQPSGYTF.

The rearrangement uses TRBV6-5 and TRBJ2-1; 8 bases fit TRBD1. Unmatched junction bases numbered 8, after V lost 2 bases and J lost 11 bases. In germline, CDR1 is MNHEY, CDR2 SVGAGI. The CDR3 has 14 amino acids. As DNA, the CDR3 is TGTGCCAGCAGTTACCCTGGGGCAGGGGGCAAGCAGTTCTTC. Its protein product is CASSYPGAGGKQFF.

The chain carries TRBV30 and TRBJ2-2; 7 bases are shared with TRBD2. The CDR3 is 13 residues long. The V and J ends lost 8 bases and 3 bases, in that order; junction bases with no gene match: 6. CDR1 is GTSNPN, CDR2 SVGIG, per germline (reference sequence). The CDR3 region has the DNA TGTGCCGGCCGGGACTATTACACCGGGGAGCTGTTTTTT. Translating it yields CAGRDYYTGELFF. Using reference TRBV30 and TRBJ2-2 for the parts outside the CDR3, the full variable domain is SQTIHQWPATLVQPVGSPLSLECTVEGTSNPNLYWYRQAAGRGLQLLFYSVGIGQISSEVPQNLSASRPQDRQFILSSKKLLLSDSGFYLCAGRDYYTGELFFGEGSRLTVL.

The chain recombines TRBV9 with TRBJ2-1; D perhaps matches TRBD1 (6 bases). This CDR3 region has 16 residues. Trimming took 0 bases from V and 3 from J, leaving 13 bases between them. From germline, CDR1 is SGDLS and CDR2 YYNGEE. CDR3 sequence reads: CASSVGTEAFYNEQFF. Here the CDR3 DNA reads TGTGCCAGCAGCGTAGGGACAGAAGCTTTCTACAATGAGCAGTTCTTC.

Note on this clone: Within the sample, other DNA sequences also encode this same CDR3. The chain is built from TRBV28 and TRBJ2-5, with 10 bases that match TRBD1. J was trimmed by 3 bases and V by 3 bases; bases with no gene match: 4. The CDR3 is 15 amino acids. Germline CDR1 MDHEN, CDR2 SYDVKM. CDR3 nucleotide sequence: TGTGCCAGCAGTTTGGCCGGGACAGGGGAAGAGACCCAGTACTTC. As protein: CASSLAGTGEETQYF.

The CDR3 DNA follows: TGTGCCAGCAGTTACGGGTCCGAGCAGTACTTC. The encoded protein is CASSYGSEQYF. The V and J genes are TRBV6-6 and TRBJ2-7; D uncertain. V was pared by 2 bases and J by 6 bases, with 5 bases between. The CDR3 is 11 amino acids. CDR1 and CDR2 from the germline V gene are MNHNY and SVGAGI (reference sequence).

The V call is TRBV7-8, the J call TRBJ1-1; unclear D gene. The length of the CDR3 is 13 residues. Germline V gives CDR1 SGHVS, CDR2 FQNEAQ. V was pared by 1 base and J by 5 bases, with 8 bases between. The CDR3: CASSLDQETEAFF. In DNA, the CDR3 is TGTGCCAGCAGCTTAGATCAGGAGACTGAAGCTTTCTTT.

The chain employs TRBV4-1 and TRBJ2-3, with TRBD1 matching over 7 bases. Germline V gene data show CDR1 as MGHRA and CDR2 as YSYEKL. The CDR3 has 17 residues. Trimming at V came to 0 bases and at J to 2 bases, leaving 8 bases not matched to a gene. Here the CDR3 reads CASSQDRRTGITDTQYF. CDR3 DNA sequence: TGCGCCAGCAGCCAAGATCGCCGGACAGGAATCACAGATACGCAGTATTTT.

The J gene is TRBJ2-7, the V gene TRBV18, with D perhaps TRBD1 (6 bases). The CDR3 sequence is 17 residues long. Trimming left V 3 bases short and J 0 bases short, with 18 bases between. CDR1 is KGHSH, CDR2 LQKENI, per germline. The CDR3 loop reads CASSPGVRLGGSYEQYF. The CDR3 coding sequence is TGTGCCAGCTCACCGGGGGTTCGTCTAGGGGGCTCCTACGAGCAGTACTTC.

The J gene is TRBJ2-5, the V gene TRBV10-3; maybe TRBD2 (6 bases). Per the germline V gene, CDR1 is ENHRY and CDR2 is SYGVKD. Trimming pared 6 bases from V and 2 bases from J, leaving 10 bases between. The CDR3 runs to 13 residues. This CDR3 is CAIRLAPQETQYF. The CDR3 DNA reads as TGTGCCATCAGGCTAGCGCCTCAAGAGACCCAGTACTTC.

The genes are TRBV6-1 and TRBJ2-1; unclear D gene. CDR3 size: 11 residues. Trimming shortened V by 6 bases and J by 7 bases, and 7 bases separated the two germline ends. The germline V gene encodes CDR1 MNHNS and CDR2 SASEGT. CDR3 bases: TGTGCCAGCAGCCAAGGTAATGAGCAGTTCTTC. As protein: CASSQGNEQFF.

By share of the sample, this clone is large. The chain carries TRBV28 and TRBJ2-1, with D unresolved. Germline V gene lookup returns CDR1 MDHEN and CDR2 SYDVKM. V dropped 11 bases and J dropped 6 bases, with 17 bases sitting between them. The CDR3 extends over 13 amino acids. The DNA of the CDR3 is TGTGCCGGCTCGGGCCATTTGGGCAATGAGCAGTTCTTC. Translation gives CAGSGHLGNEQFF.

This clone was observed a few times. V usage is TRBV2 and J usage is TRBJ2-7; D remains ambiguous. Germline V lookup: CDR1 SNHLY, CDR2 FYNNEI. The CDR3 covers 13 residues. Trimming left V 4 bases short and J 2 bases short, with 9 bases between. The chain's CDR3 is CASSATFPYEQYF. The CDR3 nucleotides are TGTGCCAGCAGTGCAACCTTCCCCTACGAGCAGTACTTC.

The chain links TRBV9 to TRBJ2-1; a possible D gene is TRBD1 (5 bases). Germline loops: CDR1 SGDLS, CDR2 YYNGEE. V lost 3 bases, J lost 9 bases, and 19 bases lay in between. The CDR3 length is 15 residues. Here the CDR3 DNA reads TGTGCCAGCAGCGCCGAAACAGGCTTTCGGATTGAGCAGTTCTTC. Protein: CASSAETGFRIEQFF.